This T cell receptor beta chain was captured by sequencing in a study of T cell changes during pregnancy in multiple sclerosis (dated by TCRdb to about 2019). Regarding the complete study: The study examined how the T cell repertoire changed over the course of pregnancy in women with multiple sclerosis.

As to this clone: This clone's antigen is unknown. Base-call qualities are not available, and no considerably larger clone is one nucleotide away.

Preparation of the library involved the immunoSEQ multiplex PCR assay. TCRdb mirrors the immuneACCESS table, restricted to in-frame sequences. Some clones are absent from its copies; in checked studies, under half trace to an unresolved V gene, and the reason for the others is unknown. This sample gives around 71,000 clones in total; under 95% of them show up just once. Clones ranked in the top ten supply roughly 1.6% of the sample. V drops 5 bases and J drops 0 bases, leaving 10 bases in between. Including cysteine and phenylalanine, the CDR3 has 14 amino acids. Of all the DNA, just the CDR3 is kept, 42 bases in frame from base 1. Based on the germline V gene (reference sequence), the CDR1 and CDR2 sequences are SEHNR and FQNEAQ.

The source is a female donor with multiple sclerosis, enrolled in a pregnancy study. The starting material was peripheral blood, obtained after pregnancy. In this chain, TRBV7-9 is recombined with TRBJ1-1; the D gene is unclear. The DNA is as follows: TGTGCCAGCAGCCACCAGTTCATGAACACTGAAGCTTTCTTT. Its translation is CASSHQFMNTEAFF.